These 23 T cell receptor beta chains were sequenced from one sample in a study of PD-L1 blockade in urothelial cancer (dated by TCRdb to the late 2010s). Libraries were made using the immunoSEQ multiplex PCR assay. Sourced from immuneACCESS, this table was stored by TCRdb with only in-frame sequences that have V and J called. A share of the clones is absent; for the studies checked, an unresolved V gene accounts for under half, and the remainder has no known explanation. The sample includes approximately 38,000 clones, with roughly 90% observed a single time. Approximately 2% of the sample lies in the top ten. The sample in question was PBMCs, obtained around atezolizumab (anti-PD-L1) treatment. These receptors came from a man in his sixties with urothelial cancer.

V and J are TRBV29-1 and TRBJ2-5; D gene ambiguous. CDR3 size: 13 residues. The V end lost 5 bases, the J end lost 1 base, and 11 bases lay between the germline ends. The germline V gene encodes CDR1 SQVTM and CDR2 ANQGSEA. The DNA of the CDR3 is TGCAGCGTTCAATACCTACGCCAAGAGACCCAGTACTTC. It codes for CSVQYLRQETQYF.

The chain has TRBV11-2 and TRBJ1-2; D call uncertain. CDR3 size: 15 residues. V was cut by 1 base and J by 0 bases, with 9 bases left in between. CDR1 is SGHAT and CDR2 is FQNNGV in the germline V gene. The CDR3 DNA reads TGTGCCAGCAGCTTAGGAGGGAGGGCTAACTATGGCTACACCTTC. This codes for CASSLGGRANYGYTF.

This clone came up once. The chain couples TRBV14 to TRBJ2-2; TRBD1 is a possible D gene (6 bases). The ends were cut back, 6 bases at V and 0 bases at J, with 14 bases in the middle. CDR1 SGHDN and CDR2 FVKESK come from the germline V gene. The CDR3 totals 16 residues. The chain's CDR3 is CASSRDQGSNTGELFF. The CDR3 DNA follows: TGTGCCAGCAGTAGGGATCAGGGGTCGAACACCGGGGAGCTGTTTTTT.

The CDR3 DNA reads as TGCGCCAGCAGCTTCCGCGGACAGCCTGCAACTAATGAAAAACTGTTTTTT. Amino acids: CASSFRGQPATNEKLFF. The rearrangement uses TRBV5-1 and TRBJ1-4, with D possibly matching TRBD1 (6 bases). Germline V gene sequence: CDR1 SGHRS, CDR2 YFSETQ. CDR3 size: 17 residues. The V end was cut by 2 bases, the J end by 0 bases, with 14 bases between.

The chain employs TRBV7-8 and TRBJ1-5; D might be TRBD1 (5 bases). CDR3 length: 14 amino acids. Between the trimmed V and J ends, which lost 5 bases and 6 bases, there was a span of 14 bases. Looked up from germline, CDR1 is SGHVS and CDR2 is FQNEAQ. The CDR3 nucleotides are TGTGCCAGCAGCCCAGACAGCTTCCGTCAGCCCCAGCATTTT. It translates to CASSPDSFRQPQHF. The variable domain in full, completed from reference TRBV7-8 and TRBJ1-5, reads GAGVSQSPRYKVAKRGQDVALRCDPISGHVSLFWYQQALGQGPEFLTYFQNEAQLDKSGLPSDRFFAERPEGSVSTLKIQRTQQEDSAVYLCASSPDSFRQPQHFGDGTRLSIL.

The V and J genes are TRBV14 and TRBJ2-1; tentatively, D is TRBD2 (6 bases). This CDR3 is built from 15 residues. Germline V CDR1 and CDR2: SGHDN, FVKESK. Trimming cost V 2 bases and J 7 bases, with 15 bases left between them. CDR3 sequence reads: CASSQRPGARNEQFF. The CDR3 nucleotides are TGTGCCAGCAGCCAAAGACCGGGAGCTAGGAATGAGCAGTTCTTC.

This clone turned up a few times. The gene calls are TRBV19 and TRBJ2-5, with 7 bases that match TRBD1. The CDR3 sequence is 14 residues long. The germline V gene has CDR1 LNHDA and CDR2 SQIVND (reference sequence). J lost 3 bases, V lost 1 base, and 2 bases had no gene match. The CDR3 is CASSIVGGEETQYF. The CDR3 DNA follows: TGTGCCAGTAGTATAGTAGGGGGCGAAGAGACCCAGTACTTC.

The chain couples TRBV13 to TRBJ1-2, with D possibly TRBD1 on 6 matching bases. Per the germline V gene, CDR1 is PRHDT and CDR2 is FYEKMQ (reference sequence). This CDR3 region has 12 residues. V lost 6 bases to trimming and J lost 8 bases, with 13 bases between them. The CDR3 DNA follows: TGTGCCAGCAGTATAACAGGGTCGGGCTACACCTTC. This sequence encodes CASSITGSGYTF.

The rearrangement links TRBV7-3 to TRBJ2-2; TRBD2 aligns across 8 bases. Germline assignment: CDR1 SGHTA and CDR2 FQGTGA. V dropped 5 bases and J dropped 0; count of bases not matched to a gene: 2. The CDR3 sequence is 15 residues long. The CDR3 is CASSQAGANTGELFF. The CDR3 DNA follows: TGTGCCAGCAGCCAAGCGGGGGCGAACACCGGGGAGCTGTTTTTT.

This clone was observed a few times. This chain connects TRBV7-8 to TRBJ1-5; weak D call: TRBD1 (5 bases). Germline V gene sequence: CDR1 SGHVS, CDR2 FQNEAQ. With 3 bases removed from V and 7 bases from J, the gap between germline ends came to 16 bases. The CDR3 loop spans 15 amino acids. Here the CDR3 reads CASSFGGRVGQPQHF. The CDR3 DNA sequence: TGTGCCAGCAGCTTTGGCGGCAGGGTTGGGCAGCCCCAGCATTTT.

DNA for the CDR3: TGTGCCAGCAGTGAGAGAGAGACCCAGTACTTC. Translating it yields CASSERETQYF. The chain combines TRBV28 with TRBJ2-5; D not certain. Germline CDR1 and CDR2: MDHEN and SYDVKM. V gave up 5 bases and J gave up 4 bases, with 5 bases separating them. The length of the CDR3 is 11 residues.

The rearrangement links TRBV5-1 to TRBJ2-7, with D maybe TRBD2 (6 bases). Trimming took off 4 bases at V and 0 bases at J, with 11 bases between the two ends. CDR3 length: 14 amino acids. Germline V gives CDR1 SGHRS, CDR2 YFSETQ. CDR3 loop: CASSLGGTSYEQYF. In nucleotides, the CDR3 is TGCGCCAGCAGCCTCGGGGGAACCTCCTACGAGCAGTACTTC. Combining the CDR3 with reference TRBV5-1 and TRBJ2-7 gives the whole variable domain KAGVTQTPRYLIKTRGQQVTLSCSPISGHRSVSWYQQTPGQGLQFLFEYFSETQRNKGNFPGRFSGRQFSNSRSEMNVSTLELGDSALYLCASSLGGTSYEQYFGPGTRLTVT.

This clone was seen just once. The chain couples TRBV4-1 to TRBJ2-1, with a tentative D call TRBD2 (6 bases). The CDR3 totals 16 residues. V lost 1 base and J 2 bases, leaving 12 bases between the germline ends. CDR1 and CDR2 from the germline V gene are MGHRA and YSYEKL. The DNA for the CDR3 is TGCGCCAGCAGCCAAGTTAATAGCGGAGCCTACAATGAGCAGTTCTTC. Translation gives CASSQVNSGAYNEQFF.

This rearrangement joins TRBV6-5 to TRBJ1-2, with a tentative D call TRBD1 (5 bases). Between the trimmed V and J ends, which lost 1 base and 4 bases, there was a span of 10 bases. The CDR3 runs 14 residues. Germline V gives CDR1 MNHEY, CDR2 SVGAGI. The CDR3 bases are TGTGCCAGCAGTTACTTCGGGGGAAGCTATGGCTACACCTTC. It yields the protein CASSYFGGSYGYTF.

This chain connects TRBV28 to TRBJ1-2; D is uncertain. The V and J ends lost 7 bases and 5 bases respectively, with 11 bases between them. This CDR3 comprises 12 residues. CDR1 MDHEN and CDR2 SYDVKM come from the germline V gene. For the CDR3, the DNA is TGTGCCAGCACTGACTTCGATTATGGCTACACCTTC. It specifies CASTDFDYGYTF.

The DNA for the CDR3 is TGTGCCACCAAAGGGGGCACAGGGGGCGTAAACACCATATATTTT. Protein sequence: CATKGGTGGVNTIYF. The V and J genes are TRBV19 and TRBJ1-3, with 9 nucleotides matching TRBD1. The CDR3 is made up of 15 amino acids. The germline V gene has CDR1 LNHDA and CDR2 SQIVND (reference sequence). The ends lost 10 bases at V and 6 bases at J; junction bases unmatched: 13.

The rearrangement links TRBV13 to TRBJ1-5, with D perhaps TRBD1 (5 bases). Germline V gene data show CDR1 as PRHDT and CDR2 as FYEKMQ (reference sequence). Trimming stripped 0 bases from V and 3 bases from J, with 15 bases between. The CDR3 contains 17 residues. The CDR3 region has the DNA TGTGCCAGCAGCTTAGGCCCGGCGGGGGTTGACAATCAGCCCCAGCATTTT. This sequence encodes CASSLGPAGVDNQPQHF.

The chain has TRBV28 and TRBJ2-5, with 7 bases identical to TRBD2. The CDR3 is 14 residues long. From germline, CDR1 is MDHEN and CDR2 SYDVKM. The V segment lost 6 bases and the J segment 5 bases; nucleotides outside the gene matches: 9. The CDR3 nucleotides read TGTGCCAGCAGCCTGGGGACTATCTTGGAGACCCAGTACTTC. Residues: CASSLGTILETQYF.

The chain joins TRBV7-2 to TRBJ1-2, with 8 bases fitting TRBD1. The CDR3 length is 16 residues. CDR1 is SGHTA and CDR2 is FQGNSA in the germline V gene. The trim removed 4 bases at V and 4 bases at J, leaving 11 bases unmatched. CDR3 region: CASSSTRDRYLYGYTF. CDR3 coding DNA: TGTGCCAGCAGCTCGACCCGGGACAGGTACCTCTATGGCTACACCTTC. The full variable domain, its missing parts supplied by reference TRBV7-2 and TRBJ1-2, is GAGVSQSPSNKVTEKGKDVELRCDPISGHTALYWYRQSLGQGLEFLIYFQGNSAPDKSGLPSDRFSAERTGGSVSTLTIQRTQQEDSAVYLCASSSTRDRYLYGYTFGSGTRLTVV.

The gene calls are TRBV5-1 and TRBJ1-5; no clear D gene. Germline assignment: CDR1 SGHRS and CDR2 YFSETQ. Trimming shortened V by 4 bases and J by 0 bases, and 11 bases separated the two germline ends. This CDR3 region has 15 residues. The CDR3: CASSPGGISNQPQHF. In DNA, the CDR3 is TGCGCCAGCAGCCCAGGAGGCATTAGCAATCAGCCCCAGCATTTT.

For the CDR3, the DNA is TGCGCCAGCAGCTTAACAGGGGGGGATAACTATGGCTACACCTTC. It yields the protein CASSLTGGDNYGYTF. The rearrangement links TRBV5-1 to TRBJ1-2; the match to TRBD1 covers 8 bases. The CDR3 length is 15 residues. CDR1 is SGHRS and CDR2 is YFSETQ in the germline V gene. The ends lost 2 bases at V and 1 base at J; junction bases unmatched: 4.

The CDR3 sequence: CASSVSGGGYNEQFF. Written as DNA, the CDR3 is TGTGCCAGCAGCGTTAGCGGGGGAGGGTACAATGAGCAGTTCTTC. This chain links TRBV9 with TRBJ2-1, with TRBD2 matching 9 bases. The CDR3 length is 15 residues. V lost 2 bases and J lost 4; bases outside the gene matches: 4. The germline V gene encodes CDR1 SGDLS and CDR2 YYNGEE.

The chain's CDR3 is CASSTSTGAQGPLHF. For the CDR3, the DNA is TGCGCCAGCAGCACTTCCACAGGGGCCCAGGGGCCCCTCCACTTT. The rearrangement uses TRBV5-1 and TRBJ1-6, with 7 positions matching TRBD1. Germline V gene sequence: CDR1 SGHRS, CDR2 YFSETQ. This CDR3 is built from 15 residues. V was pared by 4 bases and J by 13 bases, with 14 bases of the junction left unmatched.